This passage covers 25 T cell receptor beta chains from one sample sequenced in a study of T cells after yellow fever vaccination. TCRdb processed the 5' RACE reads anew with MiXCR; each CDR3 protein has one entry. The sample holds 30,000 to 40,000 distinct CDR3 sequences, 6.6% seen once. The material was PBMCs, either bulk or a sorted T-cell subset (CD4+, CD8+, memory, or dextramer-sorted; not recorded which), obtained on the day of the first yellow fever vaccination. The receptors stem from a man between 18 and 29 years old who received the YFV17D yellow fever vaccine.

Points on this clonotype: This may come from a read error, since a much larger clone is one base off. For the CDR3, the DNA is TGTGCCAGCTCACGTGGGACTGCCCAAGAGACCCAGTACTTC. Amino acids: CASSRGTAQETQYF. The genes are TRBV18 and TRBJ2-5; TRBD2 might be the D (6 bases). The CDR3 contains 14 residues. V was pared by 4 bases and J by 1 base, with 10 bases between. Germline CDR1 reads KGHSH; CDR2 reads LQKENI.

This clonotype was detected ten times or more. J is TRBJ2-1 and V is TRBV11-2; 8 bases map to TRBD2. The V gene end was trimmed by 4 bases and the J gene end by 2 bases; junction bases not matched to a gene: 10. This CDR3 is built from 17 residues. The germline V gene has CDR1 SGHAT and CDR2 FQNNGV. Here the CDR3 reads CASSSSGGVKTYNEQFF. CDR3 sequence (DNA): TGTGCCAGCAGCTCCAGCGGGGGTGTCAAAACCTACAATGAGCAGTTCTTC. The full variable domain, its missing parts supplied by reference TRBV11-2 and TRBJ2-1, is EAGVAQSPRYKIIEKRQSVAFWCNPISGHATLYWYQQILGQGPKLLIQFQNNGVVDDSQLPKDRFSAERLKGVDSTLKIQPAKLEDSAVYLCASSSSGGVKTYNEQFFGPGTRLTVL.

This clonotype was counted many times. The chain links TRBV5-6 to TRBJ1-1; tentatively, D is TRBD1 (5 bases). The CDR3 has 13 amino acids. V gave up 4 bases and J gave up 0 bases, with 7 bases separating them. CDR1 and CDR2 (germline): SGHDT, YYEEEE. CDR3 DNA sequence: TGTGCCAGCAGCAGGGGCATGAACACTGAAGCTTTCTTT. This sequence encodes CASSRGMNTEAFF.

This clonotype was seen ten or more times. The chain uses TRBV12-3 or TRBV12-4 and TRBJ2-7; D may be TRBD2 (7 bases). Trimming took off 3 bases at V and 5 bases at J, with 20 bases between the two ends. The CDR3 is 16 residues long. The CDR3 coding sequence is TGTGCCAGCAGTTTGGGGGGGCTGAGGGGGTCCAACGAGCAGTACTTC. Encoded protein: CASSLGGLRGSNEQYF.

This clonotype was seen a handful of times. J is TRBJ1-6 and V is TRBV6-5; the match to TRBD1 covers 7 bases. V lost 2 bases to trimming and J lost 0 bases; unmatched junction nucleotides: 1. The germline V gene encodes CDR1 MNHEY and CDR2 SVGAGI. The CDR3 sequence is 16 residues long. CDR3 sequence: CASSYRQGSYNSPLHF. The CDR3 DNA is TGTGCCAGCAGTTACCGACAGGGCTCCTATAATTCACCCCTCCACTTT.

The genes are TRBV5-1 and TRBJ2-7; 10 bases agree with TRBD1. The CDR3 length is 15 residues. Trimming took 0 bases from V and 5 from J; bases not matched to a gene: 5. Germline V lookup: CDR1 SGHRS, CDR2 YFSETQ. The CDR3 DNA reads as TGCGCCAGCAGCTTGGAGGGACAGGGGAGTGACGAGCAGTACTTC. This encodes CASSLEGQGSDEQYF. The entire variable domain, with the rest obtained from reference TRBV5-1 and TRBJ2-7, is as follows: KAGVTQTPRYLIKTRGQQVTLSCSPISGHRSVSWYQQTPGQGLQFLFEYFSETQRNKGNFPGRFSGRQFSNSRSEMNVSTLELGDSALYLCASSLEGQGSDEQYFGPGTRLTVT.

This clonotype was seen ten or more times. The CDR3, as DNA: TGTGCCAGCAGGGGGGAGCGAGCGAACACCGGGGAGCTGTTTTTT. As protein: CASRGERANTGELFF. The V gene is TRBV28, the J gene TRBJ2-2; tentatively, D is TRBD1 or TRBD2 (5 bases each). Trimming stripped 6 bases from V and 0 bases from J, with 11 bases between. Germline V lookup: CDR1 MDHEN, CDR2 SYDVKM. The CDR3 is 15 residues long.

This clonotype turned up a few times. The chain carries TRBV7-2 and TRBJ2-1, with a tentative D call TRBD2 (5 bases). The V gene lost 5 bases and the J gene lost 5 bases, with 16 bases spanning the gap. The CDR3 runs to 15 residues. Germline-derived CDR1 and CDR2 are SGHTA and FQGNSA. CDR3 DNA: TGTGCCAGCAGCCCCCCAGGAGTGACTAACAATGAGCAGTTCTTC. Translated, it gives CASSPPGVTNNEQFF. The full variable domain, in which reference TRBV7-2 and TRBJ2-1 provide the parts outside the CDR3, is GAGVSQSPSNKVTEKGKDVELRCDPISGHTALYWYRQSLGQGLEFLIYFQGNSAPDKSGLPSDRFSAERTGGSVSTLTIQRTQQEDSAVYLCASSPPGVTNNEQFFGPGTRLTVL.

This clonotype was detected many times. The rearrangement uses TRBV7-9 and TRBJ1-5; TRBD1 agrees at 11 bases. CDR1 SEHNR and CDR2 FQNEAQ come from the germline V gene (reference sequence). The CDR3 has 17 residues. J gave up 1 base and V 4 bases, and 6 bases lay outside the gene matches. CDR3 amino acids: CASSSWTGGISNQPQHF. CDR3 bases: TGTGCCAGCAGCTCTTGGACAGGGGGCATCAGCAATCAGCCCCAGCATTTT.

This clonotype turned up a few times. The chain has TRBV20-1 and TRBJ2-3; 12 bases line up with TRBD2. Looked up from germline, CDR1 is DFQATT and CDR2 is SNEGSKA (reference sequence). The CDR3 loop spans 16 amino acids. V trimming: 6 bases; J trimming: 0 bases; junction bases outside the gene matches: 7. DNA of the CDR3: TGCAGTGCGCGGACTAGCGGGGTGATAAGCACAGATACGCAGTATTTT. Residues: CSARTSGVISTDTQYF.

This clonotype was counted at least ten times. This chain links TRBV28 with TRBJ1-6; TRBD1 is a possible D gene (5 bases). Germline lookup yields CDR1 MDHEN and CDR2 SYDVKM. There are 15 residues in the CDR3. Trimming left V 7 bases short and J 7 bases short, with 17 bases between. CDR3 sequence (DNA): TGTGCCAGCACCTCCGAGGGGCTTGGGAATTCACCCCTCCACTTT. The encoded protein is CASTSEGLGNSPLHF.

This clonotype was seen a handful of times. This chain links TRBV5-5 with TRBJ1-3, with 8 bases fitting TRBD1. The CDR3 is made up of 13 amino acids. V dropped 4 bases and J dropped 4; count of bases not matched to a gene: 1. In germline, CDR1 is SGHKS, CDR2 YYEKEE (reference sequence). CDR3 DNA sequence: TGTGCCAGCAGCGGGGACAGGGGAAACACCATATATTTT. This encodes CASSGDRGNTIYF. Using reference TRBV5-5 and TRBJ1-3 for the parts outside the CDR3, the full variable domain is DAGVTQSPTHLIKTRGQQVTLRCSPISGHKSVSWYQQVLGQGPQFIFQYYEKEERGRGNFPDRFSARQFPNYSSELNVNALLLGDSALYLCASSGDRGNTIYFGEGSWLTVV.

Notes on this clonotype: This may arise from a read error, as a much more abundant clone is one base away. The conserved phenylalanine or tryptophan normally closing the CDR3 is absent here, so this likely arose from a read error. The chain combines TRBV6-2 or TRBV6-3 with TRBJ2-7, with a tentative D call TRBD1 (5 bases). This CDR3 spans 15 amino acids. The V gene lost 0 bases and the J gene lost 0 bases, with 9 bases spanning the gap. Germline CDR1 and CDR2: MNHEY and SVGEGT. Written as DNA, the CDR3 is TGTGCCAGCAGTTACTCGAAGGACAACTCCTACGAGCAGTACCTC. This sequence encodes CASSYSKDNSYEQYL.

This clonotype was recorded at least ten times. V is TRBV2 and J is TRBJ1-5; 7 bases align to TRBD1. V was pared by 5 bases and J by 0 bases, with 10 bases of the junction left unmatched. There are 17 residues in the CDR3. Per the germline V gene, CDR1 is SNHLY and CDR2 is FYNNEI. The CDR3: CASSSNRGAYSNQPQHF. The DNA for the CDR3 is TGTGCCAGCAGTTCTAACAGGGGCGCCTATAGCAATCAGCCCCAGCATTTT.

Ten or more counts support this clonotype. V is TRBV7-8 and J is TRBJ1-1; D unresolved. The germline V gene has CDR1 SGHVS and CDR2 FQNEAQ. The ends were cut back, 1 base at V and 6 bases at J, with 6 bases in the middle. The CDR3 has 12 amino acids. The CDR3 region is CASSLDSAEAFF. DNA for the CDR3: TGTGCCAGCAGCTTAGATTCGGCTGAAGCTTTCTTT. The whole variable domain, remainder taken from reference TRBV7-8 and TRBJ1-1, is GAGVSQSPRYKVAKRGQDVALRCDPISGHVSLFWYQQALGQGPEFLTYFQNEAQLDKSGLPSDRFFAERPEGSVSTLKIQRTQQEDSAVYLCASSLDSAEAFFGQGTRLTVV.

The V call is TRBV11-2, the J call TRBJ1-6; no firm D call. The CDR3 is made up of 16 amino acids. From germline, CDR1 is SGHAT and CDR2 FQNNGV. Between the trimmed V and J ends, which lost 4 bases and 0 bases, there was a span of 10 bases. The CDR3 coding sequence is TGTGCCAGCAGCTCACTCGGGAGCTCCTATAATTCACCCCTCCACTTT. This translates into CASSSLGSSYNSPLHF.

This clonotype showed up many times. Written as DNA, the CDR3 is TGCAGTGCTAGAGATGTGGGACAGGGGAACTATGGCTACACCTTC. Protein product: CSARDVGQGNYGYTF. The chain employs TRBV20-1 and TRBJ1-2, with 10 bases fitting TRBD1. The CDR3 consists of 15 residues. V lost 0 bases, J lost 2 bases, and 3 bases stayed unmatched. Germline CDR1 and CDR2: DFQATT and SNEGSKA (reference sequence).

This clonotype has a count of ten or more. V and J are TRBV12-3 or TRBV12-4 and TRBJ1-5; TRBD1 aligns across 10 bases. The length of the CDR3 is 14 residues. V shed 6 bases and J 6 bases; nucleotides not matched to a gene: 5. CDR3 amino acids: CASRGQGDSQPQHF. In nucleotides, the CDR3 is TGTGCCAGCAGAGGACAGGGGGATAGTCAGCCCCAGCATTTT.

As concerns this clonotype: This may be a read error, as it is one base from a much larger clone. V is TRBV2 and J is TRBJ2-5, with D unclear. The CDR3 length is 13 residues. Germline CDR1 is SNHLY and CDR2 is FYNNEI. This chain's CDR3 is CASNQLDHETQYF. CDR3 nucleotides: TGTGCCAGCAATCAGCTAGACCATGAGACCCAGTACTTC.

This clonotype has a count of ten or more. This sequence joins TRBV27 and TRBJ2-2; D gene uncertain. Germline lookup yields CDR1 MNHEY and CDR2 SMNVEV (reference sequence). Trimming took 3 bases from V and 1 from J, leaving 6 bases between them. This CDR3 has 14 amino acids. The CDR3: CASSFYLNTGELFF. The DNA of the CDR3 is TGTGCCAGCAGTTTTTACCTGAACACCGGGGAGCTGTTTTTT.

This clonotype was found a few times. The V call is TRBV25-1, the J call TRBJ1-1; D is undetermined. The germline V gene encodes CDR1 MGHDK and CDR2 SYGVNS. The CDR3 contains 16 residues. V gave up 2 bases and J gave up 1 base, with 14 bases separating them. The CDR3 reads CASSERLGGPNTEAFF. CDR3 bases: TGTGCCAGCAGTGAAAGATTGGGCGGACCGAACACTGAAGCTTTCTTT.

In this sample, this clonotype turned up many times. V is TRBV5-1 and J is TRBJ1-2; D gene unclear. V lost 4 bases to trimming and J lost 5 bases, with 18 bases between them. This CDR3 has 15 residues. Germline V gene data show CDR1 as SGHRS and CDR2 as YFSETQ. DNA for the CDR3: TGCGCCAGCAGCCCCTTCCCGGGTTCCCCGTATGGCTACACCTTC. Translated: CASSPFPGSPYGYTF.

This clonotype was counted at least ten times. The gene calls are TRBV10-3 and TRBJ2-1, with 13 bases matching TRBD2. The CDR3 covers 20 residues. V trimming: 2 bases; J trimming: 0 bases; junction bases outside the gene matches: 10. Germline V CDR1 and CDR2: ENHRY, SYGVKD. CDR3: CAISETWTSGGQVSYNEQFF. The DNA of the CDR3 is TGTGCCATCAGTGAGACCTGGACTAGCGGGGGCCAGGTCTCCTACAATGAGCAGTTCTTC.

This clonotype has at least ten counts. The V gene is TRBV7-9, the J gene TRBJ2-5, with D maybe TRBD1 (6 bases). Germline lookup yields CDR1 SEHNR and CDR2 FQNEAQ (reference sequence). Trimming shortened V by 4 bases and J by 3 bases, and 18 bases separated the two germline ends. The CDR3 is 16 residues long. This chain's CDR3 is CASSSTGSGREETQYF. Here the CDR3 DNA reads TGTGCCAGCAGCTCCACAGGGAGTGGGCGTGAAGAGACCCAGTACTTC.

This clonotype was recorded at least ten times. The V and J genes are TRBV5-1 and TRBJ2-1; the D gene is possibly TRBD2 (6 bases). Trimming stripped 4 bases from V and 0 bases from J, with 11 bases between. The CDR3 length is 15 residues. Germline values: CDR1 SGHRS, CDR2 YFSETQ. In nucleotides, the CDR3 is TGCGCCAGCAGCGTCGAGGAGGGCTCCTACAATGAGCAGTTCTTC. Protein sequence: CASSVEEGSYNEQFF. The entire variable domain, with the rest obtained from reference TRBV5-1 and TRBJ2-1, is as follows: KAGVTQTPRYLIKTRGQQVTLSCSPISGHRSVSWYQQTPGQGLQFLFEYFSETQRNKGNFPGRFSGRQFSNSRSEMNVSTLELGDSALYLCASSVEEGSYNEQFFGPGTRLTVL.